Listed here are 2 T cell receptor beta chains from one sample, sequenced in a study of control samples from healthy donors and cancer patients. The data were produced by immunoSEQ multiplex PCR, yet TCRdb's version contains in-frame clones alone and is incomplete. The sample has tens of thousands of clones, 91% seen once. Sequencing input: blood. The receptors shown here come from a man aged 25-40 years in good health.

The chain carries TRBV6-6 and TRBJ1-5; D is unresolved. The V end lost 0 bases, the J end lost 6 bases, and 6 bases lay between the germline ends. This CDR3 region has 13 residues. Germline lookup yields CDR1 MNHNY and CDR2 SVGAGI (reference sequence). The DNA of the CDR3 is TGTGCCAGCAGTTACTCTTCAGTTCAGCCCCAGCATTTT. Protein sequence: CASSYSSVQPQHF.

The V gene is TRBV10-3, the J gene TRBJ2-2; TRBD2 aligns across 8 bases. V shed 3 bases and J 4 bases; nucleotides not matched to a gene: 10. Germline CDR1 reads ENHRY; CDR2 reads SYGVKD. This CDR3 has 17 residues. CDR3 sequence reads: CAISESPGGPGTGELFF. The CDR3 DNA reads TGTGCCATCAGTGAATCACCGGGGGGGCCCGGCACCGGGGAGCTGTTTTTT.